This T cell receptor beta chain was recorded in a study of control samples from healthy donors and cancer patients. On this clone: At one of its ends the junction is not consistent with the germline gene, which may arise from a read error.

Using immunoSEQ multiplex PCR, the repertoire was profiled, and TCRdb retains in-frame clones only, with some absent. The repertoire has some 65,000 clones, roughly 82% of them found once; the top ten carry about 3%. The germline CDR1 and CDR2 sequences are KGHSH and LQKENI. This CDR3 is 15 amino acids long. This clonotype was sampled from a woman in her forties or fifties with lung cancer. The genes are TRBV18 and TRBJ2-1; D is possibly TRBD1 (5 bases). What was sequenced was PBMCs. This CDR3 reads CASSQPGSPKNGQFF. CDR3 nucleotide sequence: TGTGCCAGCTCACAGCCAGGGTCCCCTAAAAATGGGCAGTTCTTC.